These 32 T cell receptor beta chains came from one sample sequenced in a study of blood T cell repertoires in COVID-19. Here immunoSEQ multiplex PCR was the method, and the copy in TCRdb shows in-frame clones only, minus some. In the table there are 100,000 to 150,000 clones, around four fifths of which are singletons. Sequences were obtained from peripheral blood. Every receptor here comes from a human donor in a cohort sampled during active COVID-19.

This CDR3 is CASSRNGDRAGELFF. The CDR3, as DNA: TGTGCCAGCAGCCGGAACGGGGACAGGGCCGGGGAGCTGTTTTTT. The rearrangement links TRBV3-1 (or the pseudogene TRBV3-2) to TRBJ2-2, with TRBD1 identical over 9 bases. There are 15 residues in the CDR3. From germline, CDR1 is LGHDT and CDR2 YNNKEL (reference sequence). Trimming at V came to 4 bases and at J to 6 bases, leaving 6 bases not matched to a gene.

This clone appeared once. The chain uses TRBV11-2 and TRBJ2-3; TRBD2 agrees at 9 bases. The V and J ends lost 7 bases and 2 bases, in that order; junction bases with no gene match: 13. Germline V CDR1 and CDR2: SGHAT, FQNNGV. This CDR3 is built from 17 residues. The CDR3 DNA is TGTGCCAGCATCCGGGGCGGGGGGGCGACGGCCACAGATACGCAGTATTTT. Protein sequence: CASIRGGGATATDTQYF.

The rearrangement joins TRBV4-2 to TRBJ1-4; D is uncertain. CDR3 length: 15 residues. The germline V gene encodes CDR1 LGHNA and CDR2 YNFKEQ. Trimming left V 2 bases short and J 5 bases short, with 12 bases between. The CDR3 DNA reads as TGTGCCAGCAGCCAAACACGGGGTCTAAATGAAAAACTGTTTTTT. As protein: CASSQTRGLNEKLFF.

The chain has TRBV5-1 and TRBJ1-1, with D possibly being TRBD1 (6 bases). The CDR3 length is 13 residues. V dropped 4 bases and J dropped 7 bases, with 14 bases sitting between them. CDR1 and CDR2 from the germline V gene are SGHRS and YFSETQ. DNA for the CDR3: TGCGCCAGCAGCCTGGCACAGGGCGGTGAAGCTTTCTTT. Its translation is CASSLAQGGEAFF.

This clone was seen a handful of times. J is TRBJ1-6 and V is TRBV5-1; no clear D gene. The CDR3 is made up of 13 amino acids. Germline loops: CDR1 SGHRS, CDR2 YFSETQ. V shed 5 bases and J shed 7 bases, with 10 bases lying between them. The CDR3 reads CASSRGTNSPLHF. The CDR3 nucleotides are TGCGCCAGCAGTCGTGGCACCAATTCACCCCTCCACTTT.

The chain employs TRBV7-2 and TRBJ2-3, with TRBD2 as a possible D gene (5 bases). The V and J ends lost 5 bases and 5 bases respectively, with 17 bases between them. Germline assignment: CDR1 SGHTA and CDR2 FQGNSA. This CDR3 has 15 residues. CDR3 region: CASSRNPTAVDTQYF. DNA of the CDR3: TGTGCCAGCAGCCGGAATCCCACAGCGGTAGATACGCAGTATTTT.

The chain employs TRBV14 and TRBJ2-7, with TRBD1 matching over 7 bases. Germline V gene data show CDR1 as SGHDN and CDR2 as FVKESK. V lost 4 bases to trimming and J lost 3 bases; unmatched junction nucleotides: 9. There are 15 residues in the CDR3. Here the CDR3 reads CASSPMTGRNYEQYF. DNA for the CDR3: TGTGCCAGCAGCCCAATGACAGGGAGAAACTACGAGCAGTACTTC.

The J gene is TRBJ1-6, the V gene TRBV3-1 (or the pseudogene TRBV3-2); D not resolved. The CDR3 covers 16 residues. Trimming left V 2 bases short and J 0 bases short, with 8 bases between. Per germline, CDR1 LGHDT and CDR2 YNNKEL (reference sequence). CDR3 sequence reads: CASSQSWSSYNSPLHF. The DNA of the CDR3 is TGTGCCAGCAGCCAATCGTGGAGCTCCTATAATTCACCCCTCCACTTT.

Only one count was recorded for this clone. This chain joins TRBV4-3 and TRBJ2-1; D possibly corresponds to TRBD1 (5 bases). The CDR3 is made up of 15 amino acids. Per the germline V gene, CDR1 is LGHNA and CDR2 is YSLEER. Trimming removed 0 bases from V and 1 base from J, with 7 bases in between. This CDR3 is CASSQEGDSYNEQFF. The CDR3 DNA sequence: TGCGCCAGCAGCCAAGAAGGGGATTCCTACAATGAGCAGTTCTTC.

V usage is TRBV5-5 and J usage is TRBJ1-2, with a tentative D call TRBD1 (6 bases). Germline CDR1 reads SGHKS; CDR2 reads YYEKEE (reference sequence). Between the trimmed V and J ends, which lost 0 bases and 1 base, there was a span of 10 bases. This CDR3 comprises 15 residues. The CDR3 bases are TGTGCCAGCAGCTTGGGAGGGGGAGTTAACTATGGCTACACCTTC. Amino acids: CASSLGGGVNYGYTF.

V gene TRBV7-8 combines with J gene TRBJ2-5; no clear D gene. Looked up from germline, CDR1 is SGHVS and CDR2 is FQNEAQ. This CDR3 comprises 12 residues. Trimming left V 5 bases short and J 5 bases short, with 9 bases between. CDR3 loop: CASSRRRETQYF. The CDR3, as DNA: TGTGCCAGCAGCCGGCGGCGGGAGACCCAGTACTTC.

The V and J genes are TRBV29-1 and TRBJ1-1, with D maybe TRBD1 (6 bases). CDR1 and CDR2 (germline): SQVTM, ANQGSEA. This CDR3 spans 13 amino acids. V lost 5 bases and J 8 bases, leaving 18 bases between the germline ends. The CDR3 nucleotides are TGCAGCGTTCCTATACAGGGCTCGAGAGAAGCTTTCTTT. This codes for CSVPIQGSREAFF.

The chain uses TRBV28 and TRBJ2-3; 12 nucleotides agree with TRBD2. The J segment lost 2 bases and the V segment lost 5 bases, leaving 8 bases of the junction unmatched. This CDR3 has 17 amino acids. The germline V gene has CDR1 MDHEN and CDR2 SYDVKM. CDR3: CASSAWTSGANTDTQYF. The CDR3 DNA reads TGTGCCAGCAGTGCCTGGACTAGCGGGGCCAACACAGATACGCAGTATTTT.

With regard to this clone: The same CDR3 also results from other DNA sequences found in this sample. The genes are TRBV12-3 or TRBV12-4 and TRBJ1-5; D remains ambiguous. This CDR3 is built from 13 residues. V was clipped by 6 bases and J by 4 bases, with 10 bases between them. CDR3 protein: CASSLRGNQPQHF. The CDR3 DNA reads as TGTGCCAGCAGCCTCCGGGGAAATCAGCCCCAGCATTTT.

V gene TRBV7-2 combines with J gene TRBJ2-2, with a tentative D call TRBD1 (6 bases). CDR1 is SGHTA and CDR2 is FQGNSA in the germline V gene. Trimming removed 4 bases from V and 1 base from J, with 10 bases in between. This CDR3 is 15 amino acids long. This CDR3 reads CASSYTGMNTGELFF. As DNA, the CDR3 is TGTGCCAGCAGCTACACAGGGATGAACACCGGGGAGCTGTTTTTT.

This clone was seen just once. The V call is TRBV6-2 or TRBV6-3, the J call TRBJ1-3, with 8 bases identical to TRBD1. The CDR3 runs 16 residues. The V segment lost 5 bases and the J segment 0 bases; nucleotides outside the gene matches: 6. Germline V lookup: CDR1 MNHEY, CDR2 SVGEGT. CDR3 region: CASSGQGRLSGNTIYF. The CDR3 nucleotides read TGTGCCAGCAGTGGACAGGGCCGCCTCTCTGGAAACACCATATATTTT.

The CDR3 region is CASSQRDRDSGYTF. The CDR3 nucleotides read TGCGCCAGCAGCCAACGGGACAGGGACAGTGGCTACACCTTC. The chain combines TRBV4-1 with TRBJ1-2, with TRBD1 matching over 9 bases. There are 14 residues in the CDR3. Per the germline V gene, CDR1 is MGHRA and CDR2 is YSYEKL. V shed 2 bases, J shed 7 bases, and the junction held 5 bases outside the gene matches.

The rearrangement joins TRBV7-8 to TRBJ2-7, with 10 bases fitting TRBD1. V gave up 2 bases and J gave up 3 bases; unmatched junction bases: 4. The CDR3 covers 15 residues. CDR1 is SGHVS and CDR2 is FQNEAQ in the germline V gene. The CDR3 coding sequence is TGTGCCAGCAGCTTAACGGGACAGGGGTACTACGAGCAGTACTTC. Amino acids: CASSLTGQGYYEQYF.

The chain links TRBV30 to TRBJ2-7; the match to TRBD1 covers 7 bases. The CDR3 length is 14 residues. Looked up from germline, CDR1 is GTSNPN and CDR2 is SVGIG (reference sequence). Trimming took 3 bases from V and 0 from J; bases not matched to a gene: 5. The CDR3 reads CAWRHRGLSYEQYF. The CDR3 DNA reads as TGTGCCTGGAGACACAGGGGCCTCTCCTACGAGCAGTACTTC.

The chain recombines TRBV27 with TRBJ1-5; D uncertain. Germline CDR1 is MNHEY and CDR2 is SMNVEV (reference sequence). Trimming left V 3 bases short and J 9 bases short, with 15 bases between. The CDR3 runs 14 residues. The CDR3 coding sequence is TGTGCCAGCAGTTTGTTCCGCTCGTCGCGGCCCCAGCATTTT. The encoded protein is CASSLFRSSRPQHF.

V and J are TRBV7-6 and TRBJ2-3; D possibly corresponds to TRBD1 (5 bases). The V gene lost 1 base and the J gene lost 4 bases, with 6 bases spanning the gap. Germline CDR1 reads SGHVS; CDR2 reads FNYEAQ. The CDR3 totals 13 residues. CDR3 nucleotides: TGTGCCAGCAGCTTAGGCAGGGCAGATACGCAGTATTTT. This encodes CASSLGRADTQYF.

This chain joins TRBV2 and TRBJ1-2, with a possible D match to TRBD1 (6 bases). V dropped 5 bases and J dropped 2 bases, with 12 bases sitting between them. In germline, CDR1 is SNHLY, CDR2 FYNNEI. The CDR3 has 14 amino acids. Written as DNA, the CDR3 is TGTGCCAGCAGTACAGGGTTGTTAAACTATGGCTACACCTTC. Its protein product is CASSTGLLNYGYTF.

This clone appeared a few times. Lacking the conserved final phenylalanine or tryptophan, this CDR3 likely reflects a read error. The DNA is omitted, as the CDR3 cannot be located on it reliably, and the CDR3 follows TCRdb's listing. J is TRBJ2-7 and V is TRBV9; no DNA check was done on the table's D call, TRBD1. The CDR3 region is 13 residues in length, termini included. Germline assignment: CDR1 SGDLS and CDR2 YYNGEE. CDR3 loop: CASSAGEGGAQEY.

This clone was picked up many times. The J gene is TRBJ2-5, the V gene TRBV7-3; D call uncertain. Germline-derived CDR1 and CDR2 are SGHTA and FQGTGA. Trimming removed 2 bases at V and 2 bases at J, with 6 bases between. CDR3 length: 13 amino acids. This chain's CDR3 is CASSLSAQETQYF. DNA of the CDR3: TGTGCCAGCAGCTTATCTGCGCAAGAGACCCAGTACTTC.

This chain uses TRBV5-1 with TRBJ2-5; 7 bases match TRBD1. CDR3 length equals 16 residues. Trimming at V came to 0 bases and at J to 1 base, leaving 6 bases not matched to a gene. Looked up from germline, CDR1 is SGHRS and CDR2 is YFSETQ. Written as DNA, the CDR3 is TGCGCCAGCAGCTTGGTGACCTCAGGGGGCCAAGAGACCCAGTACTTC. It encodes CASSLVTSGGQETQYF. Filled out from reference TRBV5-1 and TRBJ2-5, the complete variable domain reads KAGVTQTPRYLIKTRGQQVTLSCSPISGHRSVSWYQQTPGQGLQFLFEYFSETQRNKGNFPGRFSGRQFSNSRSEMNVSTLELGDSALYLCASSLVTSGGQETQYFGPGTRLLVL.

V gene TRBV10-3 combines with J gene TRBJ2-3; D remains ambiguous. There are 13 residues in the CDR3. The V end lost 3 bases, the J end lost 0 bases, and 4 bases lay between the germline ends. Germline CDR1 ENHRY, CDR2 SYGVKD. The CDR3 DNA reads TGTGCCATCAGTGACTCTAGCACAGATACGCAGTATTTT. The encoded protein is CAISDSSTDTQYF.

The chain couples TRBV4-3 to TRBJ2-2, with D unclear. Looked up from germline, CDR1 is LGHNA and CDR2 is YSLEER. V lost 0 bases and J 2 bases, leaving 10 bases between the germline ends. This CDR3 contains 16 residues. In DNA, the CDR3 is TGCGCCAGCAGCCAAGATCTCAGTTTTAACACCGGGGAGCTGTTTTTT. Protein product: CASSQDLSFNTGELFF.

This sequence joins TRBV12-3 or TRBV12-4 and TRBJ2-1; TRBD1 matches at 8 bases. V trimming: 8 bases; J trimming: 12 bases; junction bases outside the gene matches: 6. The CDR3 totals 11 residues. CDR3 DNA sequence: TGTGCCAGCGGCAGGGGGCTGGGGCAGTTCTTC. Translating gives CASGRGLGQFF.

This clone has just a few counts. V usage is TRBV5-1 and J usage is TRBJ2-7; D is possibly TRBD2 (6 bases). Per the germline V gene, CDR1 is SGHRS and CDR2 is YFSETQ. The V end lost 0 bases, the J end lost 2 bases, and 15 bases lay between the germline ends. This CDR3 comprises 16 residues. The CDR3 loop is CASSLDPGRGTYEQYF. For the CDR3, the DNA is TGCGCCAGCAGCTTGGATCCAGGGCGCGGGACCTACGAGCAGTACTTC.

The CDR3 DNA is TGTGCCAGCAGTTTATCTTCCCAGGGGGCTAGGTCCTACGAGCAGTACTTC. It codes for CASSLSSQGARSYEQYF. The gene calls are TRBV27 and TRBJ2-7; 8 bases fit TRBD1. This CDR3 is built from 17 residues. With 0 bases clipped from V and 1 base from J, the junction kept 8 bases outside the gene matches. Germline V gene data show CDR1 as MNHEY and CDR2 as SMNVEV (reference sequence).

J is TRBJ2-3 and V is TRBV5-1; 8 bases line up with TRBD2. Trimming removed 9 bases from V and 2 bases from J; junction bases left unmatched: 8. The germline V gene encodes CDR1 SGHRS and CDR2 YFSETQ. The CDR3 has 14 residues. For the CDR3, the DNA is TGCGCCACTAAGCGGGGGCTTAACACAGATACGCAGTATTTT. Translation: CATKRGLNTDTQYF.

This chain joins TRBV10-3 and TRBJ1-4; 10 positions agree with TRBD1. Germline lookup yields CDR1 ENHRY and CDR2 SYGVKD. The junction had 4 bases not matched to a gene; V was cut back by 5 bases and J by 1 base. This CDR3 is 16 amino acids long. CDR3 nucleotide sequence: TGTGCCATCAGTAAGGACAGGGGGAGAACTAATGAAAAACTGTTTTTT. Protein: CAISKDRGRTNEKLFF.